The 18 T cell receptor beta chains below all came from one sample that was sequenced in a study of OX40 agonist ivuxolimab in advanced cancers. TCRdb's copy holds only in-frame clones and misses some; the assay was immunoSEQ multiplex PCR. The sample includes roughly 76,000 clones, around 90% seen only once; the top ten take under 7.5%. The sequencing here drew on CD4+ or CD8+ T cells sorted from blood, taken in a trial of the OX40 agonist ivuxolimab. These TCRs come from an adult with an advanced solid tumor such as melanoma, head and neck, liver or kidney cancer.

This clone was recorded a few times. The V call is TRBV6-5, the J call TRBJ1-1, with 7 bases lining up with TRBD1. This CDR3 contains 15 residues. The V gene end was trimmed by 2 bases and the J gene end by 7 bases; junction bases not matched to a gene: 10. Per the germline V gene, CDR1 is MNHEY and CDR2 is SVGAGI. The CDR3 DNA reads as TGTGCCAGCAGTTACCTCAACACAGGGGCTGGTGAAGCTTTCTTT. This gives the protein CASSYLNTGAGEAFF.

The rearrangement links TRBV5-8 to TRBJ1-5, with D perhaps TRBD1 (6 bases). The V gene's germline CDR1 is SGHTS and CDR2 YDEGEE. The CDR3 is 15 residues long. Trimming took 6 bases from V and 4 from J, leaving 17 bases between them. The CDR3 region is CASKPTGTYNQPQHF. The CDR3 coding sequence is TGTGCCAGCAAGCCGACCGGGACATATAATCAGCCCCAGCATTTT. The full variable domain, its missing parts supplied by reference TRBV5-8 and TRBJ1-5, is EAGVTQSPTHLIKTRGQQATLRCSPISGHTSVYWYQQALGLGLQFLLWYDEGEERNRGNFPPRFSGRQFPNYSSELNVNALELEDSALYLCASKPTGTYNQPQHFGDGTRLSIL.

The V call is TRBV7-9, the J call TRBJ1-1; D may be TRBD1 (5 bases). V was shortened by 5 bases and J by 4 bases, with 14 bases between the two germline ends. The germline gives CDR1 SEHNR, CDR2 FQNEAQ (reference sequence). The CDR3 runs to 14 residues. DNA of the CDR3: TGTGCCAGCAGCCCCGGGCCAAGGGGCACTGAAGCTTTCTTT. Protein: CASSPGPRGTEAFF.

The rearrangement joins TRBV4-2 to TRBJ1-3; possible D gene TRBD1, 6 bases. This CDR3 comprises 17 residues. Germline V gene data show CDR1 as LGHNA and CDR2 as YNFKEQ. With 0 bases removed from V and 0 bases from J, the gap between germline ends came to 12 bases. CDR3 sequence: CASSQEGGGPSGNTIYF. DNA of the CDR3: TGTGCCAGCAGCCAAGAGGGGGGGGGCCCCTCTGGAAACACCATATATTTT.

The J gene is TRBJ1-4, the V gene TRBV21-1; the DNA was not compared with TRBD1, the D call given in the table. TRBV21-1 is classified as a pseudogene. The CDR3 extends over 15 amino acids. The CDR3: CASSRSDRINEKLFF. Here the CDR3 DNA reads TGTGCCAGCAGCAGATCGGACAGGATAAATGAAAAACTGTTTTTT.

V usage is TRBV9 and J usage is TRBJ2-3; D uncertain. Germline CDR1 SGDLS, CDR2 YYNGEE. The CDR3 sequence is 15 residues long. With 0 bases removed from V and 3 bases from J, the gap between germline ends came to 11 bases. The CDR3 region is CASSVGIVGTDTQYF. DNA of the CDR3: TGTGCCAGCAGCGTAGGGATAGTGGGGACAGATACGCAGTATTTT.

V gene TRBV2 combines with J gene TRBJ2-1; 9 nucleotides align to TRBD2. This CDR3 is built from 18 residues. V lost 3 bases, J lost 0 bases, and 9 bases stayed unmatched. CDR1 and CDR2 from the germline V gene are SNHLY and FYNNEI. The DNA of the CDR3 is TGTGCCAGCAGTGACCTGGCTAGCGGGACCAGCTCCTACAATGAGCAGTTCTTC. It yields the protein CASSDLASGTSSYNEQFF.

The chain uses TRBV5-4 and TRBJ2-3; perhaps TRBD2 as D (6 bases). The germline V and J ends were trimmed by 6 bases and 4 bases, with 21 bases remaining between them. The CDR3 runs to 16 residues. Germline loops: CDR1 SGHNT, CDR2 YYREEE (reference sequence). CDR3 coding DNA: TGTGCCAGCACCCTGACTGCGGGCGGGGCGCCAGATACGCAGTATTTT. Protein: CASTLTAGGAPDTQYF.

The chain couples TRBV5-4 to TRBJ2-3, with a weak D call TRBD2 (5 bases). In germline, CDR1 is SGHNT, CDR2 YYREEE (reference sequence). This CDR3 has 13 amino acids. The DNA of the CDR3 is TGTATTTCGGCGGCCTGGGGAGCAGATACGCAGTATTTT. Protein sequence: CISAAWGADTQYF. Based on the CDR3 plus reference TRBV5-4 and TRBJ2-3, the full variable domain is ETGVTQSPTHLIKTRGQQVTLRCSSQSGHNTVSWYQQALGQGPQFIFQYYREEENGRGNFPPRFSGLQFPNYSSELNVNALELDDSALYLCISAAWGADTQYFGPGTRLTVL.

The chain is built from TRBV11-2 and TRBJ1-5; 10 bases are shared with TRBD1. V lost 5 bases and J lost 3; bases outside the gene matches: 4. Germline V gives CDR1 SGHAT, CDR2 FQNNGV. This CDR3 contains 15 residues. The CDR3 coding sequence is TGTGCCAGCAGCCCGACAGGGGGCCTCAATCAGCCCCAGCATTTT. It yields the protein CASSPTGGLNQPQHF.

This clone was detected only once. The chain links TRBV4-2 to TRBJ2-2; TRBD2 matches at 11 bases. The CDR3 covers 20 residues. The germline V gene has CDR1 LGHNA and CDR2 YNFKEQ. Trimming at V came to 8 bases and at J to 0 bases, leaving 17 bases not matched to a gene. The CDR3, as DNA: TGTGCCAGCCTACGGTTAACTAGCGGGGGTTCTGACACGAACACCGGGGAGCTGTTTTTT. Protein: CASLRLTSGGSDTNTGELFF.

A remark on this clone: Other DNA sequences of this sample code for an identical CDR3. The V and J genes are TRBV27 and TRBJ1-5, with D possibly matching TRBD1 (5 bases). The CDR3 runs to 13 residues. The germline V and J ends were trimmed by 4 bases and 5 bases, with 9 bases remaining between them. Germline lookup yields CDR1 MNHEY and CDR2 SMNVEV (reference sequence). This chain's CDR3 is CASSWGVDQPQHF. In DNA form, the CDR3 reads TGTGCCAGCAGTTGGGGGGTCGATCAGCCCCAGCATTTT.

CDR3: CASSAPRGGHYGYTF. CDR3 sequence (DNA): TGTGCCAGCAGCGCCCCGAGGGGGGGTCACTATGGCTACACCTTC. The chain uses TRBV9 and TRBJ1-2, with D possibly TRBD1 on 6 matching bases. CDR1 SGDLS and CDR2 YYNGEE come from the germline V gene. V was pared by 3 bases and J by 3 bases, with 15 bases between. The CDR3 length is 15 residues.

V usage is TRBV18 and J usage is TRBJ1-4; D is unresolved. The germline gives CDR1 KGHSH, CDR2 LQKENI. Between the trimmed V and J ends, which lost 2 bases and 8 bases, there was a span of 6 bases. The CDR3 runs 12 residues. CDR3 sequence reads: CASSPGEEKLFF. CDR3 nucleotides: TGTGCCAGCTCACCAGGGGAGGAAAAACTGTTTTTT.

V usage is TRBV28 and J usage is TRBJ2-1, with no clear D. The V end was cut by 4 bases, the J end by 7 bases, with 8 bases between. Per the germline V gene, CDR1 is MDHEN and CDR2 is SYDVKM. The CDR3 length is 12 residues. This CDR3 reads CASSWNWNEQFF. The CDR3 coding sequence is TGTGCCAGCAGTTGGAATTGGAATGAGCAGTTCTTC.

The chain employs TRBV28 and TRBJ2-7; 7 positions agree with TRBD2. Germline CDR1 is MDHEN and CDR2 is SYDVKM. V dropped 3 bases and J dropped 3; count of bases not matched to a gene: 5. The CDR3 loop spans 14 amino acids. The CDR3 region has the DNA TGTGCCAGCAGTTTTAGGCTAGCGGACTACGAGCAGTACTTC. It translates to CASSFRLADYEQYF. The variable domain in full, with the rest retrieved from reference TRBV28 and TRBJ2-7, is DVKVTQSSRYLVKRTGEKVFLECVQDMDHENMFWYRQDPGLGLRLIYFSYDVKMKEKGDIPEGYSVSREKKERFSLILESASTNQTSMYLCASSFRLADYEQYFGPGTRLTVT.

This clone was seen once. This chain connects TRBV27 to TRBJ2-3, with 13 bases identical to TRBD2. V gave up 6 bases and J gave up 4 bases; unmatched junction bases: 4. Germline V gene data show CDR1 as MNHEY and CDR2 as SMNVEV (reference sequence). The length of the CDR3 is 15 residues. The CDR3: CASSPTSGGPDTQYF. CDR3 coding DNA: TGTGCCAGCAGCCCGACTAGCGGGGGGCCAGATACGCAGTATTTT.

In this sample, this clone turned up once. The chain has TRBV27 and TRBJ2-4, with a weak D call TRBD1 (6 bases). CDR1 MNHEY and CDR2 SMNVEV come from the germline V gene (reference sequence). This CDR3 has 14 amino acids. The V and J ends lost 2 bases and 2 bases respectively, with 7 bases between them. CDR3 in amino acids: CASSLRDTKNIQYF. As DNA, the CDR3 is TGTGCCAGCAGTTTAAGGGACACCAAAAACATTCAGTACTTC.